The rows below give T cell receptor beta chains drawn from one sample of a study of cytotoxic CD8 clonotypes in ibrutinib-treated CLL. Using immunoSEQ multiplex PCR, the repertoire was profiled, and TCRdb retains in-frame clones only, with some absent. The sample yields roughly 250,000 clones, roughly 70% seen once. The sample consisted of PBMCs, taken after 24 months of ibrutinib treatment. All receptors come from a human donor with chronic lymphocytic leukemia. The CDR3 runs from the conserved cysteine through the conserved F or W. The D gene is left open where the match is weak. Part of the rows lack a size; the others show once, few, many or a class for expanded clones.

NA	TRBV20-1	10	NA	TRBJ2-1	TGCAGTGCTCAAGCAAATGAGCAGTTCTTC	CSAQANEQFF
NA	TRBV20-1	10	once	TRBJ2-1	TGCAGGGTCCTTAGCAATGAGCAGTTCTTC	CRVLSNEQFF
NA	TRBV19	13	NA	TRBJ1-3	TGTGCCAGTAGGAACCTCGTAGGAGGCACCATATATTTT	CASRNLVGGTIYF
NA	TRBV27	13	NA	TRBJ1-4	TGTGCCAGCAGTTTAGGCCAGTATGAAAAACTGTTTTTT	CASSLGQYEKLFF
TRBD1	TRBV11-3	19	NA	TRBJ2-3	TGTGCCAGCAGCATCGGGACAGGGGGCGCCCGGACTATCACAGATACGCAGTATTTT	CASSIGTGGARTITDTQYF
NA	TRBV28	16	NA	TRBJ2-4	TGTGCCAGCAGTCCCCCCGGCGGGCTAGCCAAAAACATTCAGTACTTC	CASSPPGGLAKNIQYF
NA	TRBV5-1	15	once	TRBJ2-7	TGCGCCAGCAGCTACAGGAGGGGACGAATGAACGAGCAGTACTTC	CASSYRRGRMNEQYF
NA	TRBV4-3	14	NA	TRBJ2-1	TGCGCCAGCAGCCAAGATTCGCCATACAATGAGCAGTTCTTC	CASSQDSPYNEQFF
TRBD1	TRBV2	17	NA	TRBJ2-7	TGTGCCAGCAGTGTGGCCGACAGGGACACTCGGTCCTACGAGCAGTACTTC	CASSVADRDTRSYEQYF
NA	TRBV5-1	15	NA	TRBJ1-2	TGCGCCAGCAGCTGGAAGACAGATACTAACTATGGCTACACCTTC	CASSWKTDTNYGYTF
TRBD2	TRBV4-2	17	once	TRBJ2-1	TGTGCCAGCAGCCAAAGTCCGGCTAGCGGGACCGACAATGAGCAGTTCTTC	CASSQSPASGTDNEQFF
TRBD1	TRBV7-3	15	once	TRBJ2-5	TGTGCCAGCAGCTCGACAGGGGGCTCCCAAGAGACCCAGTACTTC	CASSSTGGSQETQYF
TRBD1	TRBV19	16	NA	TRBJ1-2	TGTGCCAGTAGTACATACTACACTGGACAGGCTGATGGCTACACCTTC	CASSTYYTGQADGYTF
TRBD2	TRBV5-1	15	few	TRBJ2-1	TGCGCCAGCAGCCGGGGGACTACGCGAAACAATGAGCAGTTCTTC	CASSRGTTRNNEQFF
TRBD1	TRBV6-5	12	NA	TRBJ1-2	TGTGCCAGCATTACAGGGGGTTATGGCTACACCTTC	CASITGGYGYTF
NA	TRBV4-1	15	once	TRBJ2-3	TGCGCCAGCAGCCAAGAAAAACGGGCGGCGGATACGCAGTATTTT	CASSQEKRAADTQYF
TRBD1	TRBV6-5	15	once	TRBJ2-7	TGTGCCAGCAGTTACCCAAACAGGGGACACGACGAGCAGTACTTC	CASSYPNRGHDEQYF
NA	TRBV5-1	15	few	TRBJ2-3	TGCGCCAGCAGCCTTCCTACTCAGGGCGGGAATACGCAGTATTTT	CASSLPTQGGNTQYF
NA	TRBV5-5	17	NA	TRBJ2-3	TGTGCCAGCAGCTTGGGGCCTGGACAGGCCGAGGAGGGTACGCAGTATTTT	CASSLGPGQAEEGTQYF
TRBD1	TRBV7-2	15	NA	TRBJ1-3	TGTGCCAGCAGCTTAAACGGGCAGGGGGCAGACACCATATATTTT	CASSLNGQGADTIYF
NA	TRBV6-5	16	NA	TRBJ2-7	TGTGCCAGCAGTTACGAAAGGGCAGGGGACTACTACGAGCAGTACTTC	CASSYERAGDYYEQYF
NA	TRBV2	12	NA	TRBJ2-7	TGTGCCAGCAGGGGGACTTTCTACGAGCAGTACTTC	CASRGTFYEQYF
NA	TRBV19	16	NA	TRBJ2-5	TGTGCCAGTAGTATAGATCGCTCCCTATCAGGGGAGACCCAGTACTTC	CASSIDRSLSGETQYF
TRBD2	TRBV18	15	few	TRBJ2-7	TGTGCCAGCTCACCAGGGAGCGGGAGTCCCCACGAGCAGTACTTC	CASSPGSGSPHEQYF
NA	TRBV19	13	NA	TRBJ1-5	TGTGCCAGTAGTAACGGGGGCGGTCAGCCCCAGCATTTT	CASSNGGGQPQHF
TRBD2	TRBV9	17	NA	TRBJ2-2	TGTGCCAGCAGCGTACGGTCCGGACTAGCGGTTAGTCGGGAGCTGTTTTTT	CASSVRSGLAVSRELFF
TRBD1	TRBV28	16	NA	TRBJ1-5	TGTGCCAGCAGCCGAGAGGACAGGGGGCAAAATCAGCCCCAGCATTTT	CASSREDRGQNQPQHF
NA	TRBV30	14	NA	TRBJ1-1	TGTGCCTGGAGCCTAGGACACCAAGCCACCGAAGCTTTCTTT	CAWSLGHQATEAFF
TRBD2	TRBV9	19	NA	TRBJ2-1	TGTGCCAGCAGCGTAGGGTGGACTAGCGGGAGCTTGGGTTCCAATGAGCAGTTCTTC	CASSVGWTSGSLGSNEQFF
NA	TRBV19	14	NA	TRBJ1-5	TGTGCCAGTAGTATCAAGGACAGCAATCAGCCCCAGCATTTT	CASSIKDSNQPQHF
NA	TRBV19	14	NA	TRBJ2-7	TGTGCCAGTAGTCCGGCCTTGGGCTCCTACGAGCAGTACTTC	CASSPALGSYEQYF
TRBD1	TRBV6-6	15	NA	TRBJ2-5	TGTGCCAGCAATAAACCGGGACAGGGGCGAGAGACCCAGTACTTC	CASNKPGQGRETQYF
TRBD1	TRBV6-5	15	NA	TRBJ2-3	TGTGCCAGCAGTCGGGGACAGGGGAATCGGGGTACGCAGTATTTT	CASSRGQGNRGTQYF
NA	TRBV4-1	16	NA	TRBJ2-5	TGCGCCAGCAGCCAAGGAGGGGGGGCTCTGCAAGAGACCCAGTACTTC	CASSQGGGALQETQYF
NA	TRBV5-1	14	NA	TRBJ2-1	TGCGCCAGCAGTAACCAGGGGTCCTACAATGAGCAGTTCTTC	CASSNQGSYNEQFF
NA	TRBV19	12	NA	TRBJ1-5	TGTGCCAGTAGTAGGAGGAATCAGCCCCAGCATTTT	CASSRRNQPQHF